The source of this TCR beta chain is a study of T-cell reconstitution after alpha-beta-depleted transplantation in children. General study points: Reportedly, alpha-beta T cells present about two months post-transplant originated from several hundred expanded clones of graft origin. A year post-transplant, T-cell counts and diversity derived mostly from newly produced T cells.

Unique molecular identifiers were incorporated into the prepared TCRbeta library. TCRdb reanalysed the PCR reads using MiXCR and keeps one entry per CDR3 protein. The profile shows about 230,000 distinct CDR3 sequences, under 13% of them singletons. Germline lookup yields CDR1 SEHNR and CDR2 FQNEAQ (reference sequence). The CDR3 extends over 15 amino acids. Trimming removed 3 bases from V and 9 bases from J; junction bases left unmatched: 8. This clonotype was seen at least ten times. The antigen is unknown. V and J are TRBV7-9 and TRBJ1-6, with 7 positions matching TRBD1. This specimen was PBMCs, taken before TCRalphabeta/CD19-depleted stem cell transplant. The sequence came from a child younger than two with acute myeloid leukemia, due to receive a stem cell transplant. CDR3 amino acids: CASSLNGQEVSPLHF. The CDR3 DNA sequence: TGTGCCAGCAGCTTGAATGGACAGGAGGTTTCACCCCTCCACTTT. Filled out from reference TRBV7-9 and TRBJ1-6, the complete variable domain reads DTGVSQNPRHKITKRGQNVTFRCDPISEHNRLYWYRQTLGQGPEFLTYFQNEAQLEKSRLLSDRFSAERPKGSFSTLEIQRTEQGDSAMYLCASSLNGQEVSPLHFGNGTRLTVT.